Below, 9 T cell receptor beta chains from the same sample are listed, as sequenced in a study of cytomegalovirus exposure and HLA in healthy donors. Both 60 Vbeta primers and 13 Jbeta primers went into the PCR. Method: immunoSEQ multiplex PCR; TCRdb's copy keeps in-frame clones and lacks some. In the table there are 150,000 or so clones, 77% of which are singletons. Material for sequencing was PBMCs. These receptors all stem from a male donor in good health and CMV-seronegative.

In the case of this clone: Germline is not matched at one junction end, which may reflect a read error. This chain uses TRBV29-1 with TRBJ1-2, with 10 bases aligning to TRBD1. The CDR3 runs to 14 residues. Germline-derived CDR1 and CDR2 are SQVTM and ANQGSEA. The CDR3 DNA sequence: TGCAGCGTGGAAGACAGGGGGCGAGGGTATGGCTACACCTTC. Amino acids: CSVEDRGRGYGYTF.

The CDR3 here is CASSIPRDRVQETQYF. Here the CDR3 DNA reads TGTGCCAGCAGTATCCCCCGGGACAGGGTCCAAGAGACCCAGTACTTC. The J gene is TRBJ2-5, the V gene TRBV2, with 9 bases fitting TRBD1. The junction had 8 bases not matched to a gene; V was cut back by 5 bases and J by 1 base. Germline CDR1 SNHLY, CDR2 FYNNEI. CDR3 length: 16 residues.

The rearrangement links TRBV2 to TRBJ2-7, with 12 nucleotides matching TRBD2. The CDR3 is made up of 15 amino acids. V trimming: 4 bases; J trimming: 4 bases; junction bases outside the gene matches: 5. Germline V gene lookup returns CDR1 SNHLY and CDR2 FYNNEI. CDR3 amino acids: CASSGLAGASYEQYF. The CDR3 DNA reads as TGTGCCAGCAGTGGACTAGCGGGAGCATCGTACGAGCAGTACTTC.

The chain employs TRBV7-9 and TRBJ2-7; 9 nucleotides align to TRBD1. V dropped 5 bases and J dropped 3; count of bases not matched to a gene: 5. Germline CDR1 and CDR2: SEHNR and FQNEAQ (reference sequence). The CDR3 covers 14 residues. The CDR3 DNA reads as TGTGCCAGCAGCACGGTGGGACAGGGCTACGAGCAGTACTTC. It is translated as CASSTVGQGYEQYF.

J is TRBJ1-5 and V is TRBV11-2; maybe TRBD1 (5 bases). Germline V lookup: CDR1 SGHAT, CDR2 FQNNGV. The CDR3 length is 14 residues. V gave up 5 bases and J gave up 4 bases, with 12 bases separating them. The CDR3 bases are TGTGCCAGCAGCCTCACCGGGGGGAATCAGCCCCAGCATTTT. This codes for CASSLTGGNQPQHF.

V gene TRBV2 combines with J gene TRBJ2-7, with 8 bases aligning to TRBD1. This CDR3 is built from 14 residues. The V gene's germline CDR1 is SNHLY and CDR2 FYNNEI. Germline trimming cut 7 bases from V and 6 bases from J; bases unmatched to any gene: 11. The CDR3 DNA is TGTGCCAGCAACCGACAGGGGACCGGTGGCGAGCAGTACTTC. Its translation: CASNRQGTGGEQYF.

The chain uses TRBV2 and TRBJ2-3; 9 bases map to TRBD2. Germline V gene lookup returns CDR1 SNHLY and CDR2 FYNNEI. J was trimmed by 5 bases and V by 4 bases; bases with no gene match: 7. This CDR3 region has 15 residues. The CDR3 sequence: CASSAPGLAVDTQYF. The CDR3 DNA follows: TGTGCCAGCAGTGCCCCGGGACTAGCTGTAGATACGCAGTATTTT.

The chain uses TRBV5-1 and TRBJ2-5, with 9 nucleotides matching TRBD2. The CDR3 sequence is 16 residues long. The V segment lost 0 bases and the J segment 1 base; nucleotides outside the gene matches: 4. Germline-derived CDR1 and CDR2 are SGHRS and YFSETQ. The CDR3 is CASSLGGLAAQETQYF. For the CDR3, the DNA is TGCGCCAGCAGCTTGGGGGGACTAGCCGCCCAAGAGACCCAGTACTTC.

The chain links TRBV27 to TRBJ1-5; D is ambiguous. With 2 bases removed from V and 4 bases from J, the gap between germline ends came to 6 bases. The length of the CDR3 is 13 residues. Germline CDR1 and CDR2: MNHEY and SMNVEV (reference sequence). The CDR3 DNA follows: TGTGCCAGCAGTTTAGGCAGTAATCAGCCCCAGCATTTT. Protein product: CASSLGSNQPQHF.